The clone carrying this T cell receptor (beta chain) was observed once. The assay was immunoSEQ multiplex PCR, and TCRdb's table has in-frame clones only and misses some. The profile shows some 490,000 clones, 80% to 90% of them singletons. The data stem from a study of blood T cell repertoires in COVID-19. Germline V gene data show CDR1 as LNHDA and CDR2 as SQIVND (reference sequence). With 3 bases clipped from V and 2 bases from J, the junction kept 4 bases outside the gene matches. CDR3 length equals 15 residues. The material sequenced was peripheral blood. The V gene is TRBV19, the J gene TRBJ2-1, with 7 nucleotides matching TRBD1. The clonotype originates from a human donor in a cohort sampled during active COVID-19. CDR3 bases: TGTGCCAGTAGTATGAGGGGGCAGACCTACAATGAGCAGTTCTTC. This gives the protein CASSMRGQTYNEQFF.